The T cell receptor beta chain under discussion was sequenced for a study of radiation and T cells in renal cell carcinoma. The repertoire was sequenced with immunoSEQ multiplex PCR; TCRdb's copy has only in-frame clones and lacks some. The table records around 70,000 clones, more than 75% of them present only once. As for time point: blood 2 weeks post-SBRT. Treatment indicated: 15 Gy SBRT to primary tumor, nephrectomy 4 weeks later. CDR3 length: 18 residues. The V gene's germline CDR1 is ENHRY and CDR2 SYGVKD. V was shortened by 4 bases and J by 1 base, with 23 bases between the two germline ends. About this clone: The antigen is unknown.

Notes on the study in general: From baseline, blood top tumor clonotypes peaked at 2 weeks post-radiation.

The source material was blood, sampled from a patient whose treatment included radiotherapy and nephrectomy. The clonotype comes from a man aged 55 to 70 with renal cell carcinoma. The rearrangement joins TRBV10-3 to TRBJ2-7; D is undetermined. The CDR3 spells CAISGTKNHGIVSYEQYF. The CDR3, as DNA: TGTGCCATCAGTGGAACAAAAAACCATGGGATTGTTTCCTACGAGCAGTACTTC.